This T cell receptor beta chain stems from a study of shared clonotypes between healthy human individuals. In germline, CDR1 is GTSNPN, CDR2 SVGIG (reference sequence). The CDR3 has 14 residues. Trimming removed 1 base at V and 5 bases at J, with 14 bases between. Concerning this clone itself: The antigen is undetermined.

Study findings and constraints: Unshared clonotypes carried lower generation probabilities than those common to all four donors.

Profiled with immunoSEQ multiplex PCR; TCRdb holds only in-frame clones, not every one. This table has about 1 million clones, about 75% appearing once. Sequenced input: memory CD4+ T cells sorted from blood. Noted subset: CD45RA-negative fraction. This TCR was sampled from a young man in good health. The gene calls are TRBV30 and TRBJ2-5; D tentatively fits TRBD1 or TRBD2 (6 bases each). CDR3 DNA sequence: TGTGCCTGGAGTGGGATACAGGGAGGTGAGACCCAGTACTTC. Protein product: CAWSGIQGGETQYF.